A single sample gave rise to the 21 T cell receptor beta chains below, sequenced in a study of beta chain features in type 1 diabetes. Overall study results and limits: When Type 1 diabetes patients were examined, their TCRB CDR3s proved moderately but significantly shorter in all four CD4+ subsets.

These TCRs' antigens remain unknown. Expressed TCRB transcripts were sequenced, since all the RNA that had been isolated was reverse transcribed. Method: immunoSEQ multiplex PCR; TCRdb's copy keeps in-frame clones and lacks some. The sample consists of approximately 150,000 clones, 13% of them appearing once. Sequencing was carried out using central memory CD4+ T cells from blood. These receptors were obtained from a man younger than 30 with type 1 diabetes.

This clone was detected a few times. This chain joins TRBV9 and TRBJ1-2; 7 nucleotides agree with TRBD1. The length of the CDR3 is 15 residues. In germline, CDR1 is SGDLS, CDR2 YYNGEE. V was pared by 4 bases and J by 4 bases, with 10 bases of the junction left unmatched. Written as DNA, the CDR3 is TGTGCCAGCAGCCCATCGGACAGGCCCATCTATGGCTACACCTTC. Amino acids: CASSPSDRPIYGYTF.

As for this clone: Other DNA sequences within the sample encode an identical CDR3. The CDR3: CASSLGTGMNTEAFF. CDR3 nucleotides: TGTGCCAGCAGCTTAGGAACAGGAATGAACACTGAAGCTTTCTTT. This rearrangement joins TRBV7-2 to TRBJ1-1; TRBD1 might be the D (5 bases). This CDR3 is built from 15 residues. Per the germline V gene, CDR1 is SGHTA and CDR2 is FQGNSA. V was cut by 1 base and J by 0 bases, with 9 bases left in between. Based on the CDR3 plus reference TRBV7-2 and TRBJ1-1, the full variable domain is GAGVSQSPSNKVTEKGKDVELRCDPISGHTALYWYRQSLGQGLEFLIYFQGNSAPDKSGLPSDRFSAERTGGSVSTLTIQRTQQEDSAVYLCASSLGTGMNTEAFFGQGTRLTVV.

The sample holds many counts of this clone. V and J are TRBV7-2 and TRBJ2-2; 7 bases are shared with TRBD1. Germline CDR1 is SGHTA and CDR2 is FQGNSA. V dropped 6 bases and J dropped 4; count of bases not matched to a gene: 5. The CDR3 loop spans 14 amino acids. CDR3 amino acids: CASSPDRTTGELFF. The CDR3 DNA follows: TGTGCCAGCAGTCCGGACAGGACCACCGGGGAGCTGTTTTTT.

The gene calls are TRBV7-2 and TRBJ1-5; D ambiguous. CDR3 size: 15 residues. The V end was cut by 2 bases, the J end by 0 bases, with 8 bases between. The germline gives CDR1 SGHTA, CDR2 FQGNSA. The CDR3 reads CASSLSEGSNQPQHF. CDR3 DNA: TGTGCCAGCAGCTTAAGTGAGGGTAGCAATCAGCCCCAGCATTTT. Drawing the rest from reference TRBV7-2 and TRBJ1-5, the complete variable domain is GAGVSQSPSNKVTEKGKDVELRCDPISGHTALYWYRQSLGQGLEFLIYFQGNSAPDKSGLPSDRFSAERTGGSVSTLTIQRTQQEDSAVYLCASSLSEGSNQPQHFGDGTRLSIL.

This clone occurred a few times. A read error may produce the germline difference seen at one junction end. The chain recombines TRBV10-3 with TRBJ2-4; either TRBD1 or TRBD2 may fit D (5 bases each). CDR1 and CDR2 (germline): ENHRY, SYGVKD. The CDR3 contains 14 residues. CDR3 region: CASSEGTAKNIQYF. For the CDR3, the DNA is TGTGCCAGCAGTGAAGGGACAGCCAAAAACATTCAGTACTTC.

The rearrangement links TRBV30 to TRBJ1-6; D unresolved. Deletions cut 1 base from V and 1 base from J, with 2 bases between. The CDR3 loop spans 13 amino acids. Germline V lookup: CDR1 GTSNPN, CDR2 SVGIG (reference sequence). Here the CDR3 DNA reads TGTGCCTGGAGTGAGTCCTATAATTCACCCCTCCACTTT. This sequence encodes CAWSESYNSPLHF.

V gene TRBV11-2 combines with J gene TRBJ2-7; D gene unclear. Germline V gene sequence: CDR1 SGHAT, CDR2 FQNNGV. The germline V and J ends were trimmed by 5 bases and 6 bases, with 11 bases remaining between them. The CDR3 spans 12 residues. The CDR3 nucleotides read TGTGCCAGCAGCCACCAATCCGGCGAGCAGTACTTC. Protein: CASSHQSGEQYF.

CDR3 sequence reads: CSARDRDVQFF. Here the CDR3 DNA reads TGCAGTGCTAGAGATCGGGACGTGCAGTTCTTC. The rearrangement joins TRBV20-1 to TRBJ2-1; D possibly matches TRBD1 or TRBD2 (5 bases each). Trimming removed 0 bases from V and 12 bases from J, with 9 bases in between. The CDR3 has 11 residues. Germline V CDR1 and CDR2: DFQATT, SNEGSKA (reference sequence).

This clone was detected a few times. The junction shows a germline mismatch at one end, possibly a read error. Here the CDR3 reads CASSSGLAENEQFF. In DNA, the CDR3 is TGTGCTAGCAGCTCTGGACTAGCGGAAAATGAGCAGTTCTTC. The J gene is TRBJ2-1, the V gene TRBV7-7, with 10 bases fitting TRBD2. Germline CDR1 SSHAT, CDR2 FNYEAQ (reference sequence). The CDR3 covers 14 residues.

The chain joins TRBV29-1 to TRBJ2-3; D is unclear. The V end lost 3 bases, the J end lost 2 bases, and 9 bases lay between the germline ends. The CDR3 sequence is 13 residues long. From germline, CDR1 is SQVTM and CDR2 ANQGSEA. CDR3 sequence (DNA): TGCAGCGTTGATATGGGAACCACAGATACGCAGTATTTT. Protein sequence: CSVDMGTTDTQYF.

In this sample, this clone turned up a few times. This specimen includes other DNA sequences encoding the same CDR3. The CDR3 loop is CASSRDRDEQYF. The CDR3, as DNA: TGTGCCAGCAGCCGGGACCGGGACGAGCAGTACTTC. V and J are TRBV5-4 and TRBJ2-7; TRBD1 or TRBD2 may be the D gene (5 bases each). V was cut by 4 bases and J by 5 bases, with 10 bases left in between. Germline V gene sequence: CDR1 SGHNT, CDR2 YYREEE (reference sequence). The CDR3 spans 12 residues.

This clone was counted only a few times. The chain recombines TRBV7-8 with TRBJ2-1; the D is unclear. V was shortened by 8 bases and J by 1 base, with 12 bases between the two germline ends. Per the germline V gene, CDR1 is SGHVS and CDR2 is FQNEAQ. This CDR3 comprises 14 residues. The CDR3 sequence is CASRQHGSYNEQFF. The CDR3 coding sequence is TGTGCCAGCCGCCAACACGGTTCCTACAATGAGCAGTTCTTC.

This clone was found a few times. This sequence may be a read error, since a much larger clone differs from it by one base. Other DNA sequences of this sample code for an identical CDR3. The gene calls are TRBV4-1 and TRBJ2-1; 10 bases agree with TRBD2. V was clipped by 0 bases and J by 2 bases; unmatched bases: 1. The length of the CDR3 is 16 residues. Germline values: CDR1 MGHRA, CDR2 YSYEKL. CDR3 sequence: CASSQDLAGAYNEQFF. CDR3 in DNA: TGCGCCAGCAGCCAAGATCTAGCGGGAGCCTACAATGAGCAGTTCTTC.

CDR3 DNA sequence: TGTGCCAGCAGCTTAGTACCTGCAGCGGGTACAGATACGCAGTATTTT. This gives the protein CASSLVPAAGTDTQYF. The chain joins TRBV7-2 to TRBJ2-3; D might be TRBD2 (6 bases). This CDR3 comprises 16 residues. The V end lost 1 base, the J end lost 3 bases, and 14 bases lay between the germline ends. Germline CDR1 is SGHTA and CDR2 is FQGNSA.

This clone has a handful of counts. As DNA, the CDR3 is TGTGCCAGCAGTTTACTCGGACAGGGGATGTACAATGAGCAGTTCTTC. Its protein product is CASSLLGQGMYNEQFF. The gene calls are TRBV28 and TRBJ2-1; 9 bases are a match to TRBD1. The J segment lost 4 bases and the V segment lost 2 bases, leaving 6 bases of the junction unmatched. Germline CDR1 and CDR2: MDHEN and SYDVKM. This CDR3 region has 16 residues.

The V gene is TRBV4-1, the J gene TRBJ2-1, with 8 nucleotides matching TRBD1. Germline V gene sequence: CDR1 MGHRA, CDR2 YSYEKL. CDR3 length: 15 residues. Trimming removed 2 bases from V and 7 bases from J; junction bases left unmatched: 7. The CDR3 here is CASSQHGQGLNEQFF. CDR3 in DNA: TGCGCCAGCAGCCAACATGGACAGGGCCTAAATGAGCAGTTCTTC.

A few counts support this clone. CDR3 sequence: CASSPWDRGPTSYEQYF. In DNA form, the CDR3 reads TGTGCCAGCAGCCCTTGGGACAGGGGGCCAACCTCCTACGAGCAGTACTTC. V usage is TRBV7-9 and J usage is TRBJ2-7; 12 bases are a match to TRBD1. CDR1 is SEHNR, CDR2 FQNEAQ, per germline (reference sequence). Unmatched junction bases numbered 8, after V lost 5 bases and J lost 0 bases. The length of the CDR3 is 17 residues.

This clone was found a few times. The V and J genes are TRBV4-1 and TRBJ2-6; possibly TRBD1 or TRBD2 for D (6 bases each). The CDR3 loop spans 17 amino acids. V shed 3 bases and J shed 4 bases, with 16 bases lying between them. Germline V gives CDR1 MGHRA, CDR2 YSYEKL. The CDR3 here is CASSQKVGGPGANVLTF. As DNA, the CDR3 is TGCGCCAGCAGCCAGAAGGTAGGGGGGCCCGGGGCCAACGTCCTGACTTTC.

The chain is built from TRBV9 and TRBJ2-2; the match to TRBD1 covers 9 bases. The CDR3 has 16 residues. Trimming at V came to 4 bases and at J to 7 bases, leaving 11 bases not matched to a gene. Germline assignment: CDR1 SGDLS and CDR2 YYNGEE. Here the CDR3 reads CASSPRGQGNDGELFF. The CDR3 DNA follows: TGTGCCAGCAGCCCGAGAGGACAGGGGAATGACGGGGAGCTGTTTTTT.

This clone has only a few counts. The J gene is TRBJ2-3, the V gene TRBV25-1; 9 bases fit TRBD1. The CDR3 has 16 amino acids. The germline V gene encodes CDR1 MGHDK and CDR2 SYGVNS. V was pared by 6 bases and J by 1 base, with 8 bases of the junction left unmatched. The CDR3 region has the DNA TGTGCCAGCAGGTCCCTTGACAGGGGGGGCACAGATACGCAGTATTTT. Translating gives CASRSLDRGGTDTQYF.

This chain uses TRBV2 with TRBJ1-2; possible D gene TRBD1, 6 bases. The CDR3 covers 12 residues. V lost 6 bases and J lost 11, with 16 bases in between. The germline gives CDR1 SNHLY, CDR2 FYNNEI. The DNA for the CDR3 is TGTGCCAGCAGGAACCAGGCAGGGGTGTACACCTTC. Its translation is CASRNQAGVYTF.